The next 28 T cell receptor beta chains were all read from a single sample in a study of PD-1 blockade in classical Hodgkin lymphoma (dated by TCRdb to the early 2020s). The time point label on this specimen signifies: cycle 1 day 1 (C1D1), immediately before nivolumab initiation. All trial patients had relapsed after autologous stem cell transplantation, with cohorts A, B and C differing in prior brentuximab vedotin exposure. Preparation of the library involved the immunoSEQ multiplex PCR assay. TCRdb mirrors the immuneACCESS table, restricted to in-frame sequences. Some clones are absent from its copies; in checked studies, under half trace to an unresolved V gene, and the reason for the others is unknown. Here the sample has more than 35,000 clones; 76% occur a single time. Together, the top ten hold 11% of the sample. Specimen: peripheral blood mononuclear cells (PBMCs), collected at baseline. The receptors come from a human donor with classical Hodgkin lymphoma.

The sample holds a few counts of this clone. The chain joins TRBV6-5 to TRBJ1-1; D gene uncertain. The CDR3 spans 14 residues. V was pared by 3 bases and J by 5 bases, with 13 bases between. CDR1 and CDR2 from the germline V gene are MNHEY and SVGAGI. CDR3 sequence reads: CASSYRVRGTEAFF. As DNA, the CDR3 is TGTGCCAGCAGTTATCGGGTGAGAGGGACTGAAGCTTTCTTT.

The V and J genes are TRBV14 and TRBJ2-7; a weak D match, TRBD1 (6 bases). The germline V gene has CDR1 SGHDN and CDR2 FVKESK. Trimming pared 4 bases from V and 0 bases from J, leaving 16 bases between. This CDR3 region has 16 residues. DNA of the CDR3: TGTGCCAGCAGCCCCCGGACAGCCCAAAGCTCCTACGAGCAGTACTTC. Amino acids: CASSPRTAQSSYEQYF.

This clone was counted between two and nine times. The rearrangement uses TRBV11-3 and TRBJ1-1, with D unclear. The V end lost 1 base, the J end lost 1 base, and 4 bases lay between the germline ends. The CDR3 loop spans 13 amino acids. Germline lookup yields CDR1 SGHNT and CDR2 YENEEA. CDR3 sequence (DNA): TGTGCCAGCAGCTTAGGACAGAACACTGAAGCTTTCTTT. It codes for CASSLGQNTEAFF.

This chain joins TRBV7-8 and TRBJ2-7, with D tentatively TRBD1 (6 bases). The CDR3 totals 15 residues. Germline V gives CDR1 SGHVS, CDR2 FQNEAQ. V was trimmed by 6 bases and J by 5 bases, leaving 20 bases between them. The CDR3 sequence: CASSSHQGPSNEQYF. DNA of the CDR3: TGTGCCAGCAGTTCACATCAGGGGCCTTCTAACGAGCAGTACTTC.

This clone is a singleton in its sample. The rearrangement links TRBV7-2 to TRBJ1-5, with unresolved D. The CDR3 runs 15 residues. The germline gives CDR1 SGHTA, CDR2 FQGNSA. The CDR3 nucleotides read TGTGCAAGTTGGGCGGTCCGGGATAGCAATCAGCCCCAGCATTTT. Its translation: CASWAVRDSNQPQHF.

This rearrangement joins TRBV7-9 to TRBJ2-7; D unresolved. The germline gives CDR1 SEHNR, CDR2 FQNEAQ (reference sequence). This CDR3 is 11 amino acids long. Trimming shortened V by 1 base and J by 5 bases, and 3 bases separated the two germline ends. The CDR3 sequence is CASSLVHEQYF. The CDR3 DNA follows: TGTGCCAGCAGCTTAGTTCACGAGCAGTACTTC.

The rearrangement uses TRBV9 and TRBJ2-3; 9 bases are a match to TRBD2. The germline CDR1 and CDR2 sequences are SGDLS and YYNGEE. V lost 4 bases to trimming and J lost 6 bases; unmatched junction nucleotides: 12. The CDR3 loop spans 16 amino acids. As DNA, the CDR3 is TGTGCCAGCAGCCCAGGGATAGCGGGAGTGGGGGATACGCAGTATTTT. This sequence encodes CASSPGIAGVGDTQYF.

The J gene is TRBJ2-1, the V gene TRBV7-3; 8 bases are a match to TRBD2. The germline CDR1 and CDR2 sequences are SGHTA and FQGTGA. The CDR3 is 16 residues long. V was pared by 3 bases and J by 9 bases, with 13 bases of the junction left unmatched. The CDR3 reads CASSLYSGTRYGEQFF. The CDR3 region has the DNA TGTGCCAGCAGCTTGTACTCCGGGACTAGATACGGTGAGCAGTTCTTC.

The CDR3 loop reads CASSQEWLAGVLDTQYF. The CDR3 coding sequence is TGCGCCAGCAGCCAAGAATGGCTAGCGGGAGTCTTAGATACGCAGTATTTT. This chain joins TRBV4-3 and TRBJ2-3; 10 bases agree with TRBD2. The germline V gene has CDR1 LGHNA and CDR2 YSLEER. The CDR3 contains 17 residues. V lost 0 bases and J lost 5; bases outside the gene matches: 8.

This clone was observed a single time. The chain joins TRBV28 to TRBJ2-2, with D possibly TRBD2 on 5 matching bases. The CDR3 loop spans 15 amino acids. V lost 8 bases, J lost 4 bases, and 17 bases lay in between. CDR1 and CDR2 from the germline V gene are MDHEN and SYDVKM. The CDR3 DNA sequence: TGTGCCAGCTTTTCTGAGGGCCGTGTCACCGGGGAGCTGTTTTTT. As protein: CASFSEGRVTGELFF.

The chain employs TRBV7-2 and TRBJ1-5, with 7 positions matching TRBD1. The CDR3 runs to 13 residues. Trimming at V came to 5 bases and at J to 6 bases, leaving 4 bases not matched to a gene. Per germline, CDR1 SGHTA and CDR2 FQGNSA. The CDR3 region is CASSDREGQPQHF. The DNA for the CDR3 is TGTGCCAGCAGCGACAGGGAGGGTCAGCCCCAGCATTTT.

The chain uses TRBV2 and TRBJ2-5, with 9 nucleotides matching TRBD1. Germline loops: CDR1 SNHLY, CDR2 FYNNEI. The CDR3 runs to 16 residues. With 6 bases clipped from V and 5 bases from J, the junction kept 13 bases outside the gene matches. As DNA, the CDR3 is TGTGCCAGCAGCGAAACCGGGACAGGGATGAGGGAGACCCAGTACTTC. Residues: CASSETGTGMRETQYF. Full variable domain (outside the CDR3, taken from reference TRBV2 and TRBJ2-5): EPEVTQTPSHQVTQMGQEVILRCVPISNHLYFYWYRQILGQKVEFLVSFYNNEISEKSEIFDDQFSVERPDGSNFTLKIRSTKLEDSAMYFCASSETGTGMRETQYFGPGTRLLVL.

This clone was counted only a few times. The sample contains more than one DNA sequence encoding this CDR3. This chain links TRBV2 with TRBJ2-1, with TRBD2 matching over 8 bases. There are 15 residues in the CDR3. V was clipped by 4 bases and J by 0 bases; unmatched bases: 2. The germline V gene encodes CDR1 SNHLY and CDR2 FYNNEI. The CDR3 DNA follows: TGTGCCAGCAGTGTCGCGGGGGGCTCCTACAATGAGCAGTTCTTC. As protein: CASSVAGGSYNEQFF.

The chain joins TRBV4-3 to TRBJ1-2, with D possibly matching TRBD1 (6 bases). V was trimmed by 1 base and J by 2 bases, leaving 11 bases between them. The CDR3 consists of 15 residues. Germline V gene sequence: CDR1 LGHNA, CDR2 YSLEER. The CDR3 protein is CASSQGQQGNYGYTF. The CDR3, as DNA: TGCGCCAGCAGCCAAGGCCAACAGGGCAACTATGGCTACACCTTC.

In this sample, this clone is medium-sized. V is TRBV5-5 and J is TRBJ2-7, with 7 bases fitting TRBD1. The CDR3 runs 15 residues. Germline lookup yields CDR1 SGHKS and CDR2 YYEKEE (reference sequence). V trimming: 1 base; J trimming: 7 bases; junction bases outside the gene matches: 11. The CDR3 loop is CASSLSPTGVGEQYF. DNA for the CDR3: TGTGCCAGCAGCTTGTCCCCAACAGGGGTTGGAGAGCAGTACTTC. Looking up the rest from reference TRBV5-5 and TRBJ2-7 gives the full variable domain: DAGVTQSPTHLIKTRGQQVTLRCSPISGHKSVSWYQQVLGQGPQFIFQYYEKEERGRGNFPDRFSARQFPNYSSELNVNALLLGDSALYLCASSLSPTGVGEQYFGPGTRLTVT.

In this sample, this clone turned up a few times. The CDR3 loop is CATSGSGNTIYF. The CDR3, as DNA: TGTGCCACCAGCGGATCTGGAAACACCATATATTTT. The chain has TRBV15 and TRBJ1-3; D remains ambiguous. The CDR3 length is 12 residues. CDR1 LNHNV and CDR2 YYDKDF come from the germline V gene (reference sequence). With 5 bases removed from V and 1 base from J, the gap between germline ends came to 3 bases.

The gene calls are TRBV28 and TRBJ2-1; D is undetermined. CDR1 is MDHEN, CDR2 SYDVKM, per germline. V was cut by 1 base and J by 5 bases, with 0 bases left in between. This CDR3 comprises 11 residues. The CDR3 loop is CASSLYNEQFF. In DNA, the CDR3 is TGTGCCAGCAGTTTATACAATGAGCAGTTCTTC. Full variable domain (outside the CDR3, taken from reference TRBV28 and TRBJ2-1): DVKVTQSSRYLVKRTGEKVFLECVQDMDHENMFWYRQDPGLGLRLIYFSYDVKMKEKGDIPEGYSVSREKKERFSLILESASTNQTSMYLCASSLYNEQFFGPGTRLTVL.

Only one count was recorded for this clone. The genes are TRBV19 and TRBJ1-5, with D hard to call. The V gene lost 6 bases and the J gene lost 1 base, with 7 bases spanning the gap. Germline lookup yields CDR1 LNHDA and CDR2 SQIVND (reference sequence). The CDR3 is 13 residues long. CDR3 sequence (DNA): TGTGCCAGTAGGATGTGGAGCAATCAGCCCCAGCATTTT. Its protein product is CASRMWSNQPQHF. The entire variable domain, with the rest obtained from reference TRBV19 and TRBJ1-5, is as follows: DGGITQSPKYLFRKEGQNVTLSCEQNLNHDAMYWYRQDPGQGLRLIYYSQIVNDFQKGDIAEGYSVSREKKESFPLTVTSAQKNPTAFYLCASRMWSNQPQHFGDGTRLSIL.

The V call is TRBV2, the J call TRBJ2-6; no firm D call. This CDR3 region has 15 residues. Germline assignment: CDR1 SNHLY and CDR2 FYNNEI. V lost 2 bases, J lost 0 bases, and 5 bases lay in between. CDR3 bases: TGTGCCAGCAGTGAATACGACTCTGGGGCCAACGTCCTGACTTTC. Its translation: CASSEYDSGANVLTF.

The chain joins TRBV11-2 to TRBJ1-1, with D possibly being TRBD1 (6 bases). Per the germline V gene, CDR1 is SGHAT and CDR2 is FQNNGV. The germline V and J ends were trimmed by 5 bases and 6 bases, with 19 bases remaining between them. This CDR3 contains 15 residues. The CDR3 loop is CASSPPGWAGAEAFF. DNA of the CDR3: TGTGCCAGCAGCCCCCCAGGGTGGGCAGGGGCTGAAGCTTTCTTT.

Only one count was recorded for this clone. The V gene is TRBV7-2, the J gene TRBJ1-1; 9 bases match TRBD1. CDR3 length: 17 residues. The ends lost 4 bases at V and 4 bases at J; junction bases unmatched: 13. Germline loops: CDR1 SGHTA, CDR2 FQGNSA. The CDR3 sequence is CASSSTSTGGLSTEAFF. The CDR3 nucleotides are TGTGCCAGCAGCTCCACCTCTACAGGGGGCTTGAGCACTGAAGCTTTCTTT.

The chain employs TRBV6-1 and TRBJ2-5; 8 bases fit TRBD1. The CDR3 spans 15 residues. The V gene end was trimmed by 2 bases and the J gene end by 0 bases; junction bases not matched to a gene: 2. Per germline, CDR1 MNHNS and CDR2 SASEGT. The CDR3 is CASSEWGQDQETQYF. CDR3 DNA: TGTGCCAGCAGTGAATGGGGACAGGACCAAGAGACCCAGTACTTC.

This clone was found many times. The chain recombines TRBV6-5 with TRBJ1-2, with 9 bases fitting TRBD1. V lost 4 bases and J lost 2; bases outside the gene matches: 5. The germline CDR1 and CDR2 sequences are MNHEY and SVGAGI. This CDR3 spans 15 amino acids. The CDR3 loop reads CASSSTGGLNYGYTF. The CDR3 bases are TGTGCCAGCAGTTCAACAGGGGGCTTGAACTATGGCTACACCTTC.

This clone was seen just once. CDR3: CASSPQAQGTEAFF. The CDR3 DNA is TGCGCCAGCAGCCCCCAGGCCCAGGGTACTGAAGCTTTCTTT. The chain combines TRBV4-3 with TRBJ1-1, with D perhaps TRBD1 (5 bases). Germline V gives CDR1 LGHNA, CDR2 YSLEER. The CDR3 runs to 14 residues. V lost 4 bases, J lost 5 bases, and 14 bases lay in between.

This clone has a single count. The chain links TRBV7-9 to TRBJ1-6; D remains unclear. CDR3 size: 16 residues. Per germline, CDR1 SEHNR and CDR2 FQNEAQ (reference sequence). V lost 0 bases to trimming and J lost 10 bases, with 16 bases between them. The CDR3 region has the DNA TGTGCCAGCAGCTTAGCCGGGTCCAGCATCGACTCACCCCTCCACTTT. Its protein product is CASSLAGSSIDSPLHF.

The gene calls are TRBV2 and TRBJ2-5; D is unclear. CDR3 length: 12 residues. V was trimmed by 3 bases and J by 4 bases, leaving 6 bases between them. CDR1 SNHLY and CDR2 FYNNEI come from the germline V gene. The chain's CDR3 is CASSDVGETQYF. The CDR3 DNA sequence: TGTGCCAGCAGTGACGTGGGAGAGACCCAGTACTTC. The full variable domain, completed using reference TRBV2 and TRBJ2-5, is EPEVTQTPSHQVTQMGQEVILRCVPISNHLYFYWYRQILGQKVEFLVSFYNNEISEKSEIFDDQFSVERPDGSNFTLKIRSTKLEDSAMYFCASSDVGETQYFGPGTRLLVL.

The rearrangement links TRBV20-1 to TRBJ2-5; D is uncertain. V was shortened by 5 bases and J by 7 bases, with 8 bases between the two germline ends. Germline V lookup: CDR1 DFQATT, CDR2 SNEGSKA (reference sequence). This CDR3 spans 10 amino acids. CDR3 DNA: TGCAGTGCTGCGAGAGGGACCCAGTACTTC. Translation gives CSAARGTQYF.

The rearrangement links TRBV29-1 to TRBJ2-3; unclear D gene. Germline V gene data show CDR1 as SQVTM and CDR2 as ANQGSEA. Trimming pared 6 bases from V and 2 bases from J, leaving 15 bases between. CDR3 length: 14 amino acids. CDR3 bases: TGCAGCGTCGAGGTGGGTTTACACACAGATACGCAGTATTTT. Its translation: CSVEVGLHTDTQYF.